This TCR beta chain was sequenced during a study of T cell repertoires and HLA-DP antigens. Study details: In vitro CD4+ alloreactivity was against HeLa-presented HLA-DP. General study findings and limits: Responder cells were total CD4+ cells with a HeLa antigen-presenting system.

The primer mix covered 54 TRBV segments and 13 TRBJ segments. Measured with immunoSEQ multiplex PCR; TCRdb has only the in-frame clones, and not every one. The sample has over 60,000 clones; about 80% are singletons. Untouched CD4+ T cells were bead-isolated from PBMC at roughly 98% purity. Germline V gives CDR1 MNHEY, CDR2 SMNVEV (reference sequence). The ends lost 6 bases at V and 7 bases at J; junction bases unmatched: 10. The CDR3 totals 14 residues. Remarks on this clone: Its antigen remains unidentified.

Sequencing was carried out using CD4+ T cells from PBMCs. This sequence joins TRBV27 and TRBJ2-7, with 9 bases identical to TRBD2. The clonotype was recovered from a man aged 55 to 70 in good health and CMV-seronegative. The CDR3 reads CASRKAGGSGEQYV. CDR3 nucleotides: TGTGCCAGCAGGAAAGCGGGAGGATCGGGAGAGCAGTACGTC.